This T cell receptor (beta chain) was sequenced for a study of T cell responses to AZD1222 COVID-19 vaccine (dated by TCRdb to 2020 to 2023). About the study as a whole: AZD1222 recipients whose second dose came at about 4 weeks and those whose second dose came at about 12 weeks were combined into one group, since spike-specific TCR depth and breadth did not differ between the two schedules. A total of under 250 trial participants underwent TCR sequencing, of whom about 210 had received two doses of AZD1222 and some 26 had received two doses of the MenACWY control vaccine. Trial participants were enrolled by age into subgroups of 18-55, 56-69 and 70-plus years, and approximately 150, 30 and 60 TCR-sequenced participants, respectively, were included in these subgroups.

The time point label of this sample denotes: baseline before first vaccination. Vaccinee samples were obtained from the UK trials COV001 and COV002, which included a single-blind randomized controlled phase 2/3 trial of AZD1222 (ChAdOx1 nCoV-19) in healthy adults. For TCRbeta chain sequencing, PBMC samples from trial participants were taken at day 0 and at day 28 after the second dose. CDR1 and CDR2 were assigned from the germline V gene as LGHNT and FRNRAP. Ends trimmed: V by 5 bases, J by 0 bases; bases unmatched to a gene: 5. Taken from cysteine to phenylalanine, the CDR3 has 17 residues. CDR3 DNA is the only sequence kept; it has 51 bases, read in frame from the first base. Here is what the overall study found, with its caveats: Reportedly, close to half of the unique spike-specific TCRs recognized epitopes lying outside the regions that are mutated in the B.1.351 and B.1.1.7 variants. Because no samples from the day 14 peak response were available, repertoires could be characterized only after the peak T cell response. CD4 TCRs associated with the vaccine covered the entire spike protein, and the dominant responses were in regions 160-218 and 743-854. After two AZD1222 doses, both the breadth and the depth of spike-specific TCRs were significantly higher than at day 0 and than in MenACWY recipients. Participants were mostly white British, with more females than males. The authors suggested clonal diversity may have been underestimated. Conclusions about previously exposed vaccinees are limited because only six or seven AZD1222 recipients were SARS-CoV-2 seropositive at baseline. In the small 56-69-year group, the increase in depth fell short of significance, most likely because of low power.

In regard to this clone: What antigen it recognizes has not been identified. Base qualities are not recorded, but no much larger clone differs from it by a single base.

The CDR3 regions of human TCRbeta chains were analyzed by immunosequencing. Per the original workflow: Repertoire TCRs were matched against a reference library of SARS-CoV-2-specific TCRs generated with the MIRA antigen-specificity platform. Breadth was defined as the fraction of unique TCRs that were SARS-CoV-2-associated, and depth was defined as the fraction of total T cells that were SARS-CoV-2-associated. Each spike-specific TCR was assigned to its reactive spike region and to a CD4 or CD8 class using the MIRA data. Log10-transformed breadth and depth values were compared by one-way ANOVA with Sidak's multiple comparisons tests. TCRdb stores this immuneACCESS table with in-frame sequences only. Part of the clones is absent; in the studies checked, under half of the shortfall reflects unresolved V genes, and no reason is known for the rest. V and J calls and clone size are as listed in that table; D and trimming were resolved from the DNA. For this sample the table gives under 95,000 clones, of which around 86% were detected only once. The top ten constitute 2.4% of the sample.

This sequence originates from an adult in good health. The material was peripheral blood, obtained on day 0 of AZD1222 vaccination. The chain was built from TRBV12-5 and TRBJ2-7; TRBD2 agrees with 15 junctional bases. This receptor carries the CDR3 CASGRTSGGASSYEQYF. The nucleotide sequence reads as follows: TGTGCTAGTGGTCGGACTAGCGGGGGGGCGAGCTCCTACGAGCAGTACTTC. The entire variable domain, with the stretches around the CDR3 drawn from the reference TRBV12-5 and TRBJ2-7 proteins, is DARVTQTPRHKVTEMGQEVTMRCQPILGHNTVFWYRQTMMQGLELLAYFRNRAPLDDSGMPKDRFSAEMPDATLATLKIQPSEPRDSAVYFCASGRTSGGASSYEQYFGPGTRLTVT.